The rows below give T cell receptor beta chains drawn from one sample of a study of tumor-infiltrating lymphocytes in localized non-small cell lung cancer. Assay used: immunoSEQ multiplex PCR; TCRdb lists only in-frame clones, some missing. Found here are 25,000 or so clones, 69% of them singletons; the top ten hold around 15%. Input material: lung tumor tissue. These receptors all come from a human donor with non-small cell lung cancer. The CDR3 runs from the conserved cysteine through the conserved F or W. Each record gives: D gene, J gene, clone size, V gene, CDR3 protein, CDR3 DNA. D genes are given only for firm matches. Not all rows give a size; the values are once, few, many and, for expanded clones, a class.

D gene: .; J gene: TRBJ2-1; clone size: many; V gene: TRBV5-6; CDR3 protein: CASSSYADQNGHRLF; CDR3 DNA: TGTGCCAGCAGCTCTTACGCGGACCAGAACGGGCATAGGCTCTTC
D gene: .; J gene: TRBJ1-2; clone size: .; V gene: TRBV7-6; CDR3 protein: CASSPGMAVYGYTF; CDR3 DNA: TGTGCCAGCAGCCCAGGTATGGCGGTCTATGGCTACACCTTC
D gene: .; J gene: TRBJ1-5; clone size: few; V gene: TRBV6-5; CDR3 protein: CASTPRRNQPQHF; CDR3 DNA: TGTGCCAGCACCCCCAGGCGCAATCAGCCCCAGCATTTT
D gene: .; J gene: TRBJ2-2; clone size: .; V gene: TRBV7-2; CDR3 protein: CASSSGVGELFF; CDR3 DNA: TGTGCCAGCAGCTCGGGAGTGGGGGAGCTGTTTTTT
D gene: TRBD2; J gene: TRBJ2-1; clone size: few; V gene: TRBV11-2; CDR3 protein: CASSLEAGGRADRFF; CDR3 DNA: TGTGCCAGCAGCTTAGAGGCGGGCGGGAGGGCTGACCGGTTCTTC
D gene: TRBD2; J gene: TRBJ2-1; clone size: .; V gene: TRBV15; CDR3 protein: CATSSDEAGGISYNEQFF; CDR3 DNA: TGTGCCACCAGCAGTGACGAGGCGGGGGGGATCTCCTACAATGAGCAGTTCTTC
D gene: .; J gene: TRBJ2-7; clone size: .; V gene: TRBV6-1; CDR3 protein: CASRQDLSYEQYF; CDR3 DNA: TGTGCCAGCAGACAGGACCTCTCCTACGAGCAGTACTTC
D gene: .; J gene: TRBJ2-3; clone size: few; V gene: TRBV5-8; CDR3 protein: CASSSGAIRADTQYF; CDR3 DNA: TGTGCCAGCAGCTCCGGGGCCATCCGGGCAGATACGCAGTATTTT
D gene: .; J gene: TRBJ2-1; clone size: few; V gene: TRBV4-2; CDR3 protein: CASSLPQGRLYNEQFF; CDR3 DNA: TGTGCCAGCAGCCTTCCCCAGGGGAGGCTCTACAATGAGCAGTTCTTC
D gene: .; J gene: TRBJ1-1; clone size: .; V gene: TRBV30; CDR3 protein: CAWSLKLGRHTEAFF; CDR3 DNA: TGTGCCTGGAGTTTAAAATTGGGGAGACACACTGAAGCTTTCTTT
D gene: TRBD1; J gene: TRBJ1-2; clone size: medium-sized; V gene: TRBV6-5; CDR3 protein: CASSYGGQGAQGYTF; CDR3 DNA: TGTGCCAGCAGTTACGGGGGACAGGGGGCACAGGGCTACACCTTC
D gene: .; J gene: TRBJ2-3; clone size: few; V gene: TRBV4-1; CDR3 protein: CASSQDTTDTQYF; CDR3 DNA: TGCGCCAGCAGCCAAGATACCACAGATACGCAGTATTTT
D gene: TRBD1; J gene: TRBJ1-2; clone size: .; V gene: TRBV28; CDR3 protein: CASSPSGGAGGYTF; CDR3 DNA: TGTGCCAGCAGTCCCTCAGGGGGCGCAGGGGGCTACACCTTC
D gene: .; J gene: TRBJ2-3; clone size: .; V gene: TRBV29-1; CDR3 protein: CSVEGRPDTQYF; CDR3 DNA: TGCAGCGTTGAAGGGAGGCCAGATACGCAGTATTTT
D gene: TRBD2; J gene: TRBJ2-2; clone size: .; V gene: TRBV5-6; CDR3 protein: CASSLGLAGSANTGELFF; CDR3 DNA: TGTGCCAGCAGCTTGGGACTAGCGGGTAGCGCGAACACCGGGGAGCTGTTTTTT
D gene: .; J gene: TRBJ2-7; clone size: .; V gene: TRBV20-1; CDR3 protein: CSAREYNEQYF; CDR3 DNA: TGCAGTGCTAGAGAATATAACGAGCAGTACTTC
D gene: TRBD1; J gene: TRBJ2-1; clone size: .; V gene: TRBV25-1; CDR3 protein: CASSEDAWRQGSYNEQFF; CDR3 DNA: TGTGCCAGCAGTGAAGACGCTTGGAGACAGGGGTCCTACAATGAGCAGTTCTTC
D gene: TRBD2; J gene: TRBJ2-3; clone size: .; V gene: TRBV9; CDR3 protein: CASSVSGGSGSTDTQYF; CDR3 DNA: TGTGCCAGCAGCGTAAGTGGAGGTAGCGGGAGCACAGATACGCAGTATTTT
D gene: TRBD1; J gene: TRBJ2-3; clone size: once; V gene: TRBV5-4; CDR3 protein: CASRETGGGDTQYF; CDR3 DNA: TGTGCCAGCAGGGAGACAGGGGGAGGAGATACGCAGTATTTT
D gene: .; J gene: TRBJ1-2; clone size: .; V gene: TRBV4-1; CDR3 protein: CASRRGVGGNYGYTF; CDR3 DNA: TGCGCCAGCAGGCGTGGAGTTGGAGGGAACTATGGCTACACCTTC
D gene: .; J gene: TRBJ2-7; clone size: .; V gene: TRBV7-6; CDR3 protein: CASSPARTAYEQYF; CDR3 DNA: TGTGCCAGCAGCCCTGCCCGGACAGCCTACGAGCAGTACTTC
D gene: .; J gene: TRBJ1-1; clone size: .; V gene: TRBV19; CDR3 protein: CASSKRGSGTEAFF; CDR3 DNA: TGTGCCAGTAGTAAAAGGGGGTCGGGCACTGAAGCTTTCTTT
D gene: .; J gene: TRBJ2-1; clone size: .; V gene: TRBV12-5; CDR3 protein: CASALNNEQFF; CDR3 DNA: TGTGCTAGTGCTCTTAACAATGAGCAGTTCTTC
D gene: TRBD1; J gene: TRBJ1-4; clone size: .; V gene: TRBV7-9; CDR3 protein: CASSPDRGNEKLFF; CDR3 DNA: TGTGCCAGCAGCCCGGACAGGGGGAATGAAAAACTGTTTTTT
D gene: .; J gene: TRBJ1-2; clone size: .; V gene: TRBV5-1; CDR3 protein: CASSSGTAPMEGYTF; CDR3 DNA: TGCGCCAGCAGCTCCGGGACGGCCCCGATGGAAGGCTACACCTTC
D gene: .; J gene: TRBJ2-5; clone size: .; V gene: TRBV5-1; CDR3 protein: CASSPYGASQETQYF; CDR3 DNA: TGCGCCAGCAGCCCCTACGGGGCTAGCCAAGAGACCCAGTACTTC
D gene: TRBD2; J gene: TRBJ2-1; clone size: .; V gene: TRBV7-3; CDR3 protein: CASSLLAGVINEQFF; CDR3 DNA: TGTGCCAGCAGCTTACTAGCGGGAGTTATCAATGAGCAGTTCTTC
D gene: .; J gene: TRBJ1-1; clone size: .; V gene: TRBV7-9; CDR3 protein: CASSLQGRGEAFF; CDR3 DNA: TGTGCCAGCAGCTTACAGGGGCGGGGGGAAGCTTTCTTT
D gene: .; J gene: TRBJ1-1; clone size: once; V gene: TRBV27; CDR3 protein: CASSQLLGATEAFF; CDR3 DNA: TGTGCCAGCAGTCAACTATTGGGGGCCACTGAAGCTTTCTTT
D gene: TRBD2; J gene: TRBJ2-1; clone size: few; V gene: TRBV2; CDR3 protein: CASSGWGARASGRYNEQFF; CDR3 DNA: TGTGCCAGCAGTGGGTGGGGGGCGCGAGCTAGCGGGAGGTACAATGAGCAGTTCTTC
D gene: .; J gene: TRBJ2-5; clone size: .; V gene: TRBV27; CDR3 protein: CASSLDPQETQYF; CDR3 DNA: TGTGCCAGCAGTTTAGACCCTCAAGAGACCCAGTACTTC
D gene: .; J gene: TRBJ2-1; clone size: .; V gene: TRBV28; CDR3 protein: CASSELGLDYNEQFF; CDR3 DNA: TGTGCCAGCAGCGAACTGGGTCTAGACTACAATGAGCAGTTCTTC
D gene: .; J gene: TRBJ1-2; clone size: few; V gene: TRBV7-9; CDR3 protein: CASSPQGHYGYTF; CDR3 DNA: TGTGCCAGCAGCCCTCAGGGCCACTATGGCTACACCTTC
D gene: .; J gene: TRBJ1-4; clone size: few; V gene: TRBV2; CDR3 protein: CASSPGHFSEKLFF; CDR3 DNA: TGTGCCAGCAGCCCGGGACACTTTTCTGAAAAACTGTTTTTT
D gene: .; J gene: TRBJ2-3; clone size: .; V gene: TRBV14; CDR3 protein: CASSENRLDTQYF; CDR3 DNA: TGTGCCAGCAGCGAAAATAGGCTAGATACGCAGTATTTT